Below, 21 T cell receptor beta chains from the same sample are listed, as sequenced in a study of blood T cell repertoires in COVID-19. Generated by immunoSEQ multiplex PCR, the TCRdb table keeps only in-frame clones and is missing some. The sample records approximately 150,000 clones, 76% being singletons. The sequenced sample was peripheral blood. These receptors were collected from a man in his fifties or sixties with acute or convalescent COVID-19.

This chain joins TRBV5-6 and TRBJ2-7; tentative D call: TRBD2 (6 bases). This CDR3 spans 14 amino acids. CDR1 SGHDT and CDR2 YYEEEE come from the germline V gene. V lost 0 bases, J lost 6 bases, and 13 bases lay in between. The chain's CDR3 is CASSLVWEVSEQYF. Written as DNA, the CDR3 is TGTGCCAGCAGCTTGGTCTGGGAGGTCTCCGAGCAGTACTTC.

The V and J genes are TRBV27 and TRBJ2-1, with 10 bases that match TRBD1. The germline gives CDR1 MNHEY, CDR2 SMNVEV (reference sequence). The CDR3 spans 14 residues. J was trimmed by 3 bases and V by 6 bases; bases with no gene match: 2. Here the CDR3 reads CASSGTGVYNEQFF. The CDR3 nucleotides are TGTGCCAGCAGCGGGACAGGGGTCTACAATGAGCAGTTCTTC.

V gene TRBV21-1 combines with J gene TRBJ2-6; the D call TRBD2 from the table was never checked on the DNA. TRBV21-1 is a pseudogene. The CDR3 covers 18 residues. CDR3 in amino acids: CASSNGKDANSGANVLTF. DNA of the CDR3: TGTGCCAGCAGCAACGGGAAAGACGCTAACTCTGGGGCCAACGTCCTGACTTTC.

The chain recombines TRBV10-3 with TRBJ1-2; D is unclear. V was trimmed by 2 bases and J by 8 bases, leaving 15 bases between them. CDR1 is ENHRY, CDR2 SYGVKD, per germline. This CDR3 region has 14 residues. The CDR3 DNA follows: TGTGCCATCAGTGAGCGTGGGCCGGTTGGGGGCTACACCTTC. It is translated as CAISERGPVGGYTF.

The chain links TRBV11-2 to TRBJ2-3; 7 bases agree with TRBD1. The trim removed 5 bases at V and 0 bases at J, leaving 5 bases unmatched. The CDR3 runs to 15 residues. Looked up from germline, CDR1 is SGHAT and CDR2 is FQNNGV. The CDR3 coding sequence is TGTGCCAGCAGCCCCAGGGGGTCTAGCACAGATACGCAGTATTTT. It yields the protein CASSPRGSSTDTQYF.

The chain joins TRBV19 to TRBJ2-5, with D possibly being TRBD1 (6 bases). This CDR3 is 16 amino acids long. Trimming left V 3 bases short and J 2 bases short, with 16 bases between. The germline CDR1 and CDR2 sequences are LNHDA and SQIVND (reference sequence). CDR3 in DNA: TGTGCCAGTAGTATCGGGATGGGGGCATTACAAGAGACCCAGTACTTC. Translating it yields CASSIGMGALQETQYF.

The V gene is TRBV27, the J gene TRBJ2-3, with 11 bases that match TRBD2. Germline CDR1 and CDR2: MNHEY and SMNVEV (reference sequence). J gave up 3 bases and V 2 bases, and 16 bases lay outside the gene matches. The CDR3 extends over 20 amino acids. The DNA for the CDR3 is TGTGCCAGCAGTTTAGGGCAAGGTAGCGGGAGGGCCCTCCGGACAGATACGCAGTATTTT. Protein sequence: CASSLGQGSGRALRTDTQYF.

The CDR3 loop is CASSRMSSPLHF. The CDR3 bases are TGTGCCAGCAGTAGAATGAGTTCACCCCTCCACTTT. This sequence joins TRBV6-5 and TRBJ1-6; D unresolved. The CDR3 sequence is 12 residues long. Trimming left V 5 bases short and J 9 bases short, with 8 bases between. Germline CDR1 reads MNHEY; CDR2 reads SVGAGI.

This chain joins TRBV28 and TRBJ2-7, with D possibly being TRBD1 (6 bases). This CDR3 has 15 amino acids. The V end was cut by 8 bases, the J end by 1 base, with 18 bases between. CDR1 MDHEN and CDR2 SYDVKM come from the germline V gene. The CDR3 sequence is CASVATQGRSYEQYF. CDR3 bases: TGTGCCAGCGTCGCTACACAGGGTCGTTCCTACGAGCAGTACTTC.

The chain joins TRBV18 to TRBJ1-2, with D tentatively TRBD1 (5 bases). From germline, CDR1 is KGHSH and CDR2 LQKENI. V was shortened by 1 base and J by 6 bases, with 9 bases between the two germline ends. This CDR3 spans 13 amino acids. This CDR3 is CASSPQQADGYTF. The CDR3 DNA reads TGTGCCAGCTCACCACAACAGGCGGATGGCTACACCTTC.

The chain employs TRBV27 and TRBJ2-7, with 10 bases fitting TRBD1. In germline, CDR1 is MNHEY, CDR2 SMNVEV (reference sequence). V was clipped by 6 bases and J by 2 bases; unmatched bases: 7. This CDR3 is 15 amino acids long. The CDR3 nucleotides are TGTGCCAGCAGCAAAGGACAGGGGGTCCCCTACGAGCAGTACTTC. Translation: CASSKGQGVPYEQYF.

This chain connects TRBV7-6 to TRBJ2-1; 15 bases fit TRBD2. Germline-derived CDR1 and CDR2 are SGHVS and FNYEAQ. Germline trimming cut 5 bases from V and 3 bases from J; bases unmatched to any gene: 5. CDR3 size: 17 residues. CDR3 in amino acids: CASSRGLAGGVYNEQFF. CDR3 coding DNA: TGTGCCAGCAGCCGCGGACTAGCGGGAGGGGTCTACAATGAGCAGTTCTTC.

In regard to this clone: The junction departs from germline at one end; a sequencing error may be responsible. The chain is built from TRBV27 and TRBJ1-2; TRBD1 aligns across 9 bases. CDR1 MNHEY and CDR2 SMNVEV come from the germline V gene (reference sequence). CDR3 length: 14 residues. This chain's CDR3 is CATSPGQGHYGYTF. In DNA, the CDR3 is TGTGCCACCAGTCCGGGACAGGGCCACTATGGCTACACCTTC.

This chain connects TRBV11-2 to TRBJ2-3; D ambiguous. V was cut by 3 bases and J by 0 bases, with 10 bases left in between. Germline loops: CDR1 SGHAT, CDR2 FQNNGV. CDR3 length: 15 residues. The CDR3 is CASSFYSSSTDTQYF. The CDR3 nucleotides read TGTGCCAGCAGCTTCTATTCCTCTAGCACAGATACGCAGTATTTT.

There are a few counts of this clone. The chain combines TRBV30 with TRBJ1-2; D is uncertain. The CDR3 totals 11 residues. Trimming took 8 bases from V and 3 from J, leaving 10 bases between them. The germline V gene encodes CDR1 GTSNPN and CDR2 SVGIG (reference sequence). The CDR3 DNA is TGTGCCCGCGGGGTGGACTATGGCTACACCTTC. As protein: CARGVDYGYTF.

J is TRBJ1-1 and V is TRBV10-2; TRBD1 aligns across 7 bases. From germline, CDR1 is WSHSY and CDR2 SAAADI. The CDR3 is 14 residues long. After removal of 2 bases from V and 5 bases from J, the junction contained 5 bases not matched to a gene. In DNA form, the CDR3 reads TGCGCCAGCAGTGAGCGCAGGGGGAGGACTGAAGCTTTCTTT. Amino acid sequence: CASSERRGRTEAFF.

The V gene is TRBV12-3 or TRBV12-4, the J gene TRBJ1-5; D uncertain. This CDR3 region has 12 residues. Deletions cut 4 bases from V and 4 bases from J, with 5 bases between. Here the CDR3 reads CASSSGNQPQHF. The CDR3 DNA sequence: TGTGCCAGCAGTTCCGGGAATCAGCCCCAGCATTTT.

The gene calls are TRBV11-2 and TRBJ2-1, with 13 bases fitting TRBD2. CDR1 and CDR2 from the germline V gene are SGHAT and FQNNGV. The CDR3 is 17 amino acids. Germline trimming cut 3 bases from V and 5 bases from J; bases unmatched to any gene: 7. CDR3 region: CASSFRLAGGANNEQFF. The CDR3 nucleotides are TGTGCCAGCAGCTTTAGACTAGCGGGAGGAGCAAACAATGAGCAGTTCTTC.

The rearrangement joins TRBV9 to TRBJ1-2, with D uncertain. The CDR3 is 12 amino acids. Germline CDR1 is SGDLS and CDR2 is YYNGEE. Deletions cut 0 bases from V and 6 bases from J, with 6 bases between. Here the CDR3 DNA reads TGTGCCAGCAGCGTAGGGGGAGATGGCTACACCTTC. This translates into CASSVGGDGYTF.

The chain carries TRBV11-2 and TRBJ2-7; D gene uncertain. Germline CDR1 SGHAT, CDR2 FQNNGV. This CDR3 has 14 residues. Deletions cut 3 bases from V and 0 bases from J, with 9 bases between. The CDR3 nucleotides are TGTGCCAGCAGCTTTGCGGCGCACTCCTACGAGCAGTACTTC. It encodes CASSFAAHSYEQYF.

The chain recombines TRBV28 with TRBJ1-2, with unresolved D. The germline V and J ends were trimmed by 5 bases and 8 bases, with 15 bases remaining between them. The CDR3 is 13 residues long. CDR1 is MDHEN, CDR2 SYDVKM, per germline. The CDR3 DNA reads TGTGCCAGCAGTCCGCCGGACGGGAACGGCTACACCTTC. Encoded protein: CASSPPDGNGYTF.